A selection of T cell receptor beta chains follows, all from one sample in a study of shared clonotypes between healthy human individuals. Libraries were prepared by immunoSEQ multiplex PCR; TCRdb keeps only in-frame clonotypes and omits some of them. Of millions of clones listed, more than 80% are singletons. Input material: naive CD4+ T cells sorted from blood. The receptors shown here come from a man between 18 and 35 years old in good health. Both conserved end residues are part of each CDR3. Fields, in order: clone size, V gene, D gene, J gene, CDR3 DNA, CDR3 protein. The D gene is left open where the match is weak. The size entry is marked missing in some rows and otherwise reads once, few, many or a size class.

-	TRBV6-5	-	TRBJ2-1	TGTGCCAGCAGCAACCCCGGGGGAAATGAGCAGTTCTTC	CASSNPGGNEQFF
-	TRBV15	TRBD2	TRBJ2-1	TGTGCCACCAGCAGCCGACTAGCGGTATACAATGAGCAGTTCTTC	CATSSRLAVYNEQFF
-	TRBV5-1	TRBD2	TRBJ2-3	TGCGCCAGTAAGCGGGAGGGCGCAGATACGCAGTATTTT	CASKREGADTQYF
-	TRBV18	TRBD2	TRBJ2-2	TGTGCCAGCTCACTAGCGGGGGCCGCCGGGGAGCTGTTTTTT	CASSLAGAAGELFF
-	TRBV30	TRBD1	TRBJ1-1	TGTGCCTGGGAATATGCGACAGGGTCATTCAGAGCTTTCTTT	CAWEYATGSFRAFF
-	TRBV5-6	TRBD1	TRBJ2-2	TGTGCCAGCAGCCGGGACAGGGGGAACACCGGGGAGCTGTTTTTT	CASSRDRGNTGELFF
-	TRBV4-1	TRBD2	TRBJ2-3	TGCGCCAGCAGCCGTACAGCGGGGGAGAGCACAGATACGCAGTATTTT	CASSRTAGESTDTQYF
-	TRBV5-1	TRBD2	TRBJ2-7	TGCGCCAGCAGCTTGGCCTCCGGGACTATAACCTACGAGCAGTACTTC	CASSLASGTITYEQYF
-	TRBV7-2	-	TRBJ2-7	TGTGCCAGCAGCTTAAGCAGGGCAACTTCCTACGAGCAGTACTTC	CASSLSRATSYEQYF
-	TRBV29-1	-	TRBJ1-2	TGCAGCGTTCCGGGATTAGCGGGGGCTAACTATGGCTACACCTTC	CSVPGLAGANYGYTF
-	TRBV29-1	-	TRBJ1-4	TGCAGCGTGTGGACAAGGGGCACTAATGAAAAACTGTTTTTT	CSVWTRGTNEKLFF
-	TRBV6-5	-	TRBJ2-7	TGTGCCAGCAGTCCGACAAGGGACGGAAGGGGCGAGCAGTACTTC	CASSPTRDGRGEQYF
-	TRBV27	TRBD2	TRBJ2-1	TGTGCCAGCAGCCTAAGCGGGGATGAGCAGTTCTTC	CASSLSGDEQFF
once	TRBV7-2	TRBD1	TRBJ2-4	TGTGCCAGCAGCCCCAGGGGGAAAGGCAAAAACATTCAGTACTTC	CASSPRGKGKNIQYF
-	TRBV18	TRBD1	TRBJ2-6	TGTGCCAGCTCACCAGGACAGGGGGCGTCTGGGGCCAACGTCCTGACTTTC	CASSPGQGASGANVLTF
-	TRBV19	TRBD1	TRBJ1-1	TGTGCCAGTAGTACCTACAGGGGATTTGAAGCTTTCTTT	CASSTYRGFEAFF
-	TRBV19	-	TRBJ1-1	TGTGCCAGTAGCCTCACGGATGGCACTGAAGCTTTCTTT	CASSLTDGTEAFF
-	TRBV11-2	-	TRBJ1-1	TGTGCCAGCAGCTTGGACAGGAACACTGAAGCTTTCTTT	CASSLDRNTEAFF
-	TRBV28	TRBD1	TRBJ2-7	TGTGCCAGCAGTTCCGGACAGGTCCCTGAGGGGCAGTACTTC	CASSSGQVPEGQYF
-	TRBV10-3	TRBD1	TRBJ2-2	TGTGCCATCAGTCGGACAGGGATCACCGGGGAGCTGTTTTTT	CAISRTGITGELFF
-	TRBV10-3	TRBD2	TRBJ2-3	TGTGCCATCAGGGCTAGCGGGGGGGTAGATACGCAGTATTTT	CAIRASGGVDTQYF
-	TRBV5-5	-	TRBJ1-1	TGTGCCAGCAGCACAAGGCCCATTGAAATGAACACTGAAGCTTTCTTT	CASSTRPIEMNTEAFF
-	TRBV5-1	-	TRBJ1-5	TGCGCCAGCAGCTCCGGACAGAGCAATCAGCCCCAGCATTTT	CASSSGQSNQPQHF
-	TRBV19	-	TRBJ1-5	TGTGCCAGTTTTTCGGGTTATCAGCCCCAGCATTTT	CASFSGYQPQHF
-	TRBV27	-	TRBJ1-1	TGTGCCAGCAGTTTATCACGGACATCAAACACTGAAGCTTTCTTT	CASSLSRTSNTEAFF
-	TRBV6-1	-	TRBJ2-1	TGTGCCAGCAGTGAGCGGGAACAGGGTTTTTATGAGCAGTTCTTC	CASSEREQGFYEQFF
-	TRBV6-5	TRBD2	TRBJ2-7	TGTGCCAGCAGGGTCACTAGCGGAGGGGAGCAGTACTTC	CASRVTSGGEQYF
-	TRBV7-9	-	TRBJ1-2	TGTGCCAGCAGCTTAGAGGCGGGAAGGGGCTATGGCTACACCTTC	CASSLEAGRGYGYTF
-	TRBV19	TRBD1	TRBJ1-5	TGTGCCAGTATCGCAGGGACAGGCAATCAGCCCCAGCATTTT	CASIAGTGNQPQHF
-	TRBV11-3	-	TRBJ2-3	TGTGCCAGCAGCTTAGGTGACAGAAGCGGAACAGATACGCAGTATTTT	CASSLGDRSGTDTQYF